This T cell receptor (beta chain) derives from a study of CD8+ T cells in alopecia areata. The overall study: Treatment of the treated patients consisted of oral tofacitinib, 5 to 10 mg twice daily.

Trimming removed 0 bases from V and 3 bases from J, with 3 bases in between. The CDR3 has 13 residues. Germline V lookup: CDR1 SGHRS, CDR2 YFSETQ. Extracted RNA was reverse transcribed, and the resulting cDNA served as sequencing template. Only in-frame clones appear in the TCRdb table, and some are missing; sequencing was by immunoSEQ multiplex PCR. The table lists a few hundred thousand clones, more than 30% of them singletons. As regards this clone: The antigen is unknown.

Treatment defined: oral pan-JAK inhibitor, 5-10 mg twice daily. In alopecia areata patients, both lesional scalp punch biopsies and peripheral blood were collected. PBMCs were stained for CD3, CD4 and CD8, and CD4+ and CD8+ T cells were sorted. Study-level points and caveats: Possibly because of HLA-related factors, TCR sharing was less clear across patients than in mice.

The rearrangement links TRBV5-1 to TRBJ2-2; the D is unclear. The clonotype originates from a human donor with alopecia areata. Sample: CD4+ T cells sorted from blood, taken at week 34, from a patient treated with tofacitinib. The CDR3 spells CASSLGDTGELFF. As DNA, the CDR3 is TGCGCCAGCAGCTTGGGGGACACCGGGGAGCTGTTTTTT.